This passage covers 20 T cell receptor beta chains from one sample sequenced in a study of T cell responses to AZD1222 COVID-19 vaccine. Measured with immunoSEQ multiplex PCR; TCRdb has only the in-frame clones, and not every one. The sample holds over 40,000 clones; 83% are singletons and the top ten take about 50%. The input for sequencing was peripheral blood, taken on day 0 of AZD1222 vaccination. All receptors come from an adult in good health.

The chain combines TRBV4-1 with TRBJ2-1; D is unclear. The V end was cut by 3 bases, the J end by 7 bases, with 13 bases between. The CDR3 is 14 amino acids. The V gene's germline CDR1 is MGHRA and CDR2 YSYEKL. CDR3 residues: CASSHPGRINEQFF. CDR3 coding DNA: TGCGCCAGCAGCCACCCCGGAAGGATTAATGAGCAGTTCTTC.

The chain employs TRBV6-5 and TRBJ1-5; unclear D gene. The V gene's germline CDR1 is MNHEY and CDR2 SVGAGI. The CDR3 contains 15 residues. The germline V and J ends were trimmed by 8 bases and 1 base, with 15 bases remaining between them. This CDR3 is CASVWQPLSNQPQHF. CDR3 in DNA: TGTGCCAGCGTATGGCAGCCTTTAAGCAATCAGCCCCAGCATTTT.

The chain has TRBV6-5 and TRBJ1-2; the match to TRBD1 covers 9 bases. The V gene end was trimmed by 5 bases and the J gene end by 4 bases; junction bases not matched to a gene: 8. CDR3 size: 15 residues. CDR1 and CDR2 from the germline V gene are MNHEY and SVGAGI. CDR3 in DNA: TGTGCCAGCAGTCAACAGGGGGCGCTTGGCTATGGCTACACCTTC. Translated, it gives CASSQQGALGYGYTF.

This rearrangement joins TRBV11-2 to TRBJ2-7; 8 bases align to TRBD2. Trimming took 1 base from V and 2 from J; bases not matched to a gene: 7. Germline CDR1 reads SGHAT; CDR2 reads FQNNGV. CDR3 length: 16 amino acids. The chain's CDR3 is CASSLVSTSGPYEQYF. CDR3 DNA sequence: TGTGCCAGCAGCTTAGTCTCAACTAGCGGTCCCTACGAGCAGTACTTC.

This chain links TRBV11-2 with TRBJ2-2; 7 bases line up with TRBD2. CDR3 size: 15 residues. Germline trimming cut 1 base from V and 1 base from J; bases unmatched to any gene: 0. Germline CDR1 reads SGHAT; CDR2 reads FQNNGV. The chain's CDR3 is CASSLAGGNTGELFF. CDR3 sequence (DNA): TGTGCCAGCAGCTTAGCGGGGGGGAACACCGGGGAGCTGTTTTTT.

The chain carries TRBV5-8 and TRBJ1-2; D call uncertain. Trimming cost V 0 bases and J 6 bases, with 9 bases left between them. The germline V gene encodes CDR1 SGHTS and CDR2 YDEGEE. The CDR3 length is 13 residues. CDR3 residues: CASSLVRADGYTF. DNA for the CDR3: TGTGCCAGCAGCTTGGTGCGGGCGGATGGCTACACCTTC.

V and J are TRBV28 and TRBJ2-7, with a tentative D call TRBD1 (5 bases). V lost 5 bases to trimming and J lost 3 bases, with 5 bases between them. The germline V gene encodes CDR1 MDHEN and CDR2 SYDVKM. The CDR3 runs to 11 residues. This CDR3 reads CASSQGYEQYF. The CDR3 DNA reads TGTGCCAGCAGTCAGGGCTACGAGCAGTACTTC. The variable domain in full, completed from reference TRBV28 and TRBJ2-7, reads DVKVTQSSRYLVKRTGEKVFLECVQDMDHENMFWYRQDPGLGLRLIYFSYDVKMKEKGDIPEGYSVSREKKERFSLILESASTNQTSMYLCASSQGYEQYFGPGTRLTVT.

The rearrangement uses TRBV5-1 and TRBJ2-5; the D gene is possibly TRBD1 (6 bases). The germline V gene encodes CDR1 SGHRS and CDR2 YFSETQ. The CDR3 totals 15 residues. The V gene lost 2 bases and the J gene lost 2 bases, with 13 bases spanning the gap. The CDR3 is CASSLYGTPQETQYF. CDR3 bases: TGCGCCAGCAGCTTATACGGGACACCACAAGAGACCCAGTACTTC.

Concerning this clone itself: At one boundary the junction diverges from the germline segment, which might be a read error. The chain carries TRBV5-4 and TRBJ2-6; D not certain. From germline, CDR1 is SGHNT and CDR2 YYREEE (reference sequence). The length of the CDR3 is 15 residues. The CDR3 bases are TGTGCCAGCACCTTGCAAGGTAGTGGGGCCAACGTCCTGACTTTC. Translation gives CASTLQGSGANVLTF.

The J gene is TRBJ1-1, the V gene TRBV3-1 (or the pseudogene TRBV3-2); no definite D call. Per the germline V gene, CDR1 is LGHDT and CDR2 is YNNKEL (reference sequence). The CDR3 loop spans 13 amino acids. Trimming stripped 2 bases from V and 4 bases from J, with 8 bases between. The CDR3 DNA reads as TGTGCCAGCAGCCAACCCGCGGGCACTGAAGCTTTCTTT. It translates to CASSQPAGTEAFF.

The chain couples TRBV4-3 to TRBJ2-7, with 7 bases matching TRBD1. The CDR3 has 13 residues. V trimming: 3 bases; J trimming: 6 bases; junction bases outside the gene matches: 5. In germline, CDR1 is LGHNA, CDR2 YSLEER. The CDR3 protein is CASSQGPGGEQYF. The CDR3 region has the DNA TGCGCCAGCAGCCAGGGACCAGGGGGCGAGCAGTACTTC.

This clone is a singleton in its sample. The genes are TRBV7-9 and TRBJ2-2; D may correspond to TRBD1 or TRBD2 (5 bases each). CDR3 length: 13 amino acids. V gave up 8 bases and J gave up 5 bases, with 12 bases separating them. Per the germline V gene, CDR1 is SEHNR and CDR2 is FQNEAQ (reference sequence). DNA for the CDR3: TGTGCCAGCCCGGGACCTTCAACCGGGGAGCTGTTTTTT. This codes for CASPGPSTGELFF.

The chain links TRBV29-1 to TRBJ1-1, with 8 bases matching TRBD1. The J segment lost 5 bases and the V segment lost 6 bases, leaving 14 bases of the junction unmatched. This CDR3 contains 15 residues. Germline CDR1 SQVTM, CDR2 ANQGSEA. CDR3 residues: CSVPGAGGFKTEAFF. The CDR3 DNA reads as TGCAGCGTCCCAGGGGCAGGGGGCTTTAAAACTGAAGCTTTCTTT.

V gene TRBV28 combines with J gene TRBJ1-5; 9 bases fit TRBD1. CDR1 and CDR2 from the germline V gene are MDHEN and SYDVKM. V shed 6 bases, J shed 5 bases, and the junction held 8 bases outside the gene matches. The length of the CDR3 is 15 residues. CDR3 coding DNA: TGTGCCAGCAGACGTCCGGGACAGGGTTATCAGCCCCAGCATTTT. Protein sequence: CASRRPGQGYQPQHF.

The V gene is TRBV19, the J gene TRBJ2-1, with a possible D match to TRBD2 (6 bases). V was clipped by 6 bases and J by 3 bases, with 12 bases between them. CDR3 length equals 14 residues. Germline V gene lookup returns CDR1 LNHDA and CDR2 SQIVND (reference sequence). For the CDR3, the DNA is TGTGCCAGTAGGCCGAGTAGCGGCTACAATGAGCAGTTCTTC. It translates to CASRPSSGYNEQFF.

This rearrangement joins TRBV4-1 to TRBJ2-5; no definite D call. The CDR3 loop spans 13 amino acids. The ends were cut back, 3 bases at V and 2 bases at J, with 7 bases in the middle. Germline V gene data show CDR1 as MGHRA and CDR2 as YSYEKL. In DNA form, the CDR3 reads TGCGCCAGCAGCCAGGCGTTACAAGAGACCCAGTACTTC. Protein: CASSQALQETQYF.

This chain connects TRBV7-2 to TRBJ2-7; the D is unclear. V shed 8 bases and J shed 4 bases, with 15 bases lying between them. CDR3 length: 13 amino acids. The germline gives CDR1 SGHTA, CDR2 FQGNSA. This CDR3 is CASSPPTVYEQYF. CDR3 in DNA: TGTGCCAGCTCCCCCCCAACGGTGTACGAGCAGTACTTC. The full variable domain, its missing parts supplied by reference TRBV7-2 and TRBJ2-7, is GAGVSQSPSNKVTEKGKDVELRCDPISGHTALYWYRQSLGQGLEFLIYFQGNSAPDKSGLPSDRFSAERTGGSVSTLTIQRTQQEDSAVYLCASSPPTVYEQYFGPGTRLTVT.

The chain joins TRBV2 to TRBJ2-5; D is possibly TRBD2 (5 bases). Per germline, CDR1 SNHLY and CDR2 FYNNEI. The CDR3 loop spans 13 amino acids. The V gene lost 7 bases and the J gene lost 4 bases, with 13 bases spanning the gap. This chain's CDR3 is CASKKGVSETQYF. CDR3 nucleotides: TGTGCCAGCAAGAAGGGAGTCTCAGAGACCCAGTACTTC.

The V call is TRBV28, the J call TRBJ2-7, with 10 bases that match TRBD1. The J segment lost 1 base and the V segment lost 1 base, leaving 1 base of the junction unmatched. This CDR3 spans 15 amino acids. Germline V gene data show CDR1 as MDHEN and CDR2 as SYDVKM. The CDR3 reads CASSLSGQGSYEQYF. The CDR3 coding sequence is TGTGCCAGCAGTTTATCGGGACAGGGGTCCTACGAGCAGTACTTC.

This chain links TRBV27 with TRBJ2-3; D is possibly TRBD2 (7 bases). The CDR3 consists of 17 residues. Between the trimmed V and J ends, which lost 6 bases and 5 bases, there was a span of 24 bases. The germline CDR1 and CDR2 sequences are MNHEY and SMNVEV (reference sequence). CDR3 DNA: TGTGCCAGCAGCGCCTTGGGATCTCGGGGGGCCGGAGATACGCAGTATTTT. Translated, it gives CASSALGSRGAGDTQYF.